This record covers a single T cell receptor beta chain. Its antigen is not known. This specimen comes from a study of T cell responses to AZD1222 COVID-19 vaccine. Study results and limitations: Possibly, clonal diversity was underestimated; donors were largely white British and included more females. The breadth and depth of Spike-specific TCRs increased once two AZD1222 doses had been given.

Germline-derived CDR1 and CDR2 are SEHNR and FQNEAQ (reference sequence). V was cut by 5 bases and J by 7 bases, with 12 bases left in between. This CDR3 region has 13 residues. Here immunoSEQ multiplex PCR was the method, and the copy in TCRdb shows in-frame clones only, minus some. The sample yields around 100,000 clones, 91% seen once. V is TRBV7-9 and J is TRBJ1-5; the D is unclear. The sequence was collected from an adult in good health. The material sequenced was peripheral blood, taken on day 0 of AZD1222 vaccination. This CDR3 reads CASSPGEGQPQHF. CDR3 DNA sequence: TGTGCCAGCAGCCCCGGGGAGGGCCAGCCCCAGCATTTT. Full variable domain (remainder filled in from reference TRBV7-9 and TRBJ1-5): DTGVSQNPRHKITKRGQNVTFRCDPISEHNRLYWYRQTLGQGPEFLTYFQNEAQLEKSRLLSDRFSAERPKGSFSTLEIQRTEQGDSAMYLCASSPGEGQPQHFGDGTRLSIL.